Only a few counts were recorded for the clone carrying this TCR beta chain. Its antigen is as yet unknown. The CDR3 spans 16 residues. CDR1 and CDR2 from the germline V gene are MGHRA and YSYEKL. This sample stems from a study of post-analysis software for immune sequencing data. General study findings and limits: Samples prepared in the same batch strongly co-clustered by F measure. There were five or six TRBV segments more frequent in patients than controls, and TRBV5-6, TRBV5-1 and TRBV20-1 were among them.

Unique molecular identifiers were built into the TCR beta cDNA libraries. Via MiXCR, TCRdb re-called the PCR reads, giving one row per CDR3 protein. The table records about 770,000 distinct CDR3 sequences, about half of them present only once. The sequence derives from a girl between 10 and 17 years old with multiple sclerosis. Sequencing was carried out using blood. The chain employs TRBV4-1 and TRBJ2-5; 7 bases align to TRBD2. Near its end, the DNA agrees better with TRBJ2-7, so the J call may be wrong. The CDR3 loop is CASSQDAGDPIYEQYF. The CDR3 DNA follows: TGCGCCAGCAGCCAAGATGCGGGAGACCCAATCTACGAGCAGTACTTC.